This T cell receptor (beta chain) was sequenced for a study of T cells in Graves' hyperthyroidism and ophthalmopathy. The germline V gene encodes CDR1 LGHDT and CDR2 YNNKEL (reference sequence). The germline V and J ends were trimmed by 0 bases and 2 bases, with 9 bases remaining between them. The CDR3 loop spans 15 amino acids. The table lists this clonotype with many counts. Regions amplified from RNA transcripts were the TCR beta CDR3 regions. First-round RT-PCR targeting the TCR CDR3 was performed with the HTBI primer set. TCRdb used MiXCR to reprocess the multiplex PCR reads, holding one entry per CDR3 protein. This table has 650,000 to 850,000 distinct CDR3 sequences, 15% to 20% appearing once.

The sequencing sample was made of blood. The chain employs TRBV3-1 and TRBJ2-3; D may be TRBD2 (5 bases). This clonotype originated in a woman between 50 and 59 years old with Graves' hyperthyroidism that later progressed to Graves' ophthalmopathy. The CDR3 DNA reads as TGTGCCAGCAGCCAAGATGGACTCCCCACAGATACGCAGTATTTT. It yields the protein CASSQDGLPTDTQYF.